This T cell receptor beta chain was identified during a study of blood T cell repertoires in COVID-19. Background on the study: The study drew acute and convalescent COVID-19 samples from the United States, Italy and Spain. From T cells, B-cell-depleted T cells, or PBMCs came the material, which was cDNA or gDNA.

Germline-derived CDR1 and CDR2 are SGHAT and FQNNGV. Trimming shortened V by 5 bases and J by 5 bases, and 18 bases separated the two germline ends. CDR3 length equals 15 residues. Original analysis: Estimated nucleated cell counts came from reference gene primer amplification. TCRdb's table, derived via immunoSEQ multiplex PCR, lists solely in-frame clones and lacks some. V, J and clone size reflect that table, while D and trimming were determined from the DNA. This sample yields about 59,000 clones, of which around 70% are seen a single time; about 14% belongs to the top ten. The sequencing input was peripheral blood. The clonotype was recovered from a woman aged 65 to 85 with acute or convalescent COVID-19. The chain recombines TRBV11-2 with TRBJ1-2; a possible D gene is TRBD1 (6 bases). CDR3 sequence reads: CASSLTGQKLYGYTF. CDR3 nucleotide sequence: TGTGCCAGCAGCCTTACAGGGCAGAAGCTGTATGGCTACACCTTC.